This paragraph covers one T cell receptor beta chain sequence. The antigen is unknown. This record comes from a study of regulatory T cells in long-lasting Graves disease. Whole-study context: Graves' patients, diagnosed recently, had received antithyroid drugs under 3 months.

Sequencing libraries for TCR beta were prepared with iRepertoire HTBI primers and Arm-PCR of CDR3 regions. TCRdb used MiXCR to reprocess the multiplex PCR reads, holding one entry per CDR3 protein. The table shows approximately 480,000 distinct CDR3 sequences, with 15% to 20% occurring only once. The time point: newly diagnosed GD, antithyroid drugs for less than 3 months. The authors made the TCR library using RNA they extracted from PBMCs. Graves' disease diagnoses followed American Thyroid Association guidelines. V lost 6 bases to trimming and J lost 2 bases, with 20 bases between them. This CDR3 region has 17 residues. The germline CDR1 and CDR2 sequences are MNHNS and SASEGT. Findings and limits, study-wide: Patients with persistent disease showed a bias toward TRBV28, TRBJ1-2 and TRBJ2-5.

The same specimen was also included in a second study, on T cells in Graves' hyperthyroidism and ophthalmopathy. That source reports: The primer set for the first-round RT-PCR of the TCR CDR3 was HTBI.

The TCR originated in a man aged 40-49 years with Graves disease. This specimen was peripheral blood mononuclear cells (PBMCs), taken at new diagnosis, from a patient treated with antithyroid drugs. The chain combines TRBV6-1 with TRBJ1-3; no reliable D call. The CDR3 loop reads CASSPHQIGGPGNTIYF. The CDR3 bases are TGTGCCAGCAGCCCCCACCAGATTGGAGGCCCTGGAAACACCATATATTTT.